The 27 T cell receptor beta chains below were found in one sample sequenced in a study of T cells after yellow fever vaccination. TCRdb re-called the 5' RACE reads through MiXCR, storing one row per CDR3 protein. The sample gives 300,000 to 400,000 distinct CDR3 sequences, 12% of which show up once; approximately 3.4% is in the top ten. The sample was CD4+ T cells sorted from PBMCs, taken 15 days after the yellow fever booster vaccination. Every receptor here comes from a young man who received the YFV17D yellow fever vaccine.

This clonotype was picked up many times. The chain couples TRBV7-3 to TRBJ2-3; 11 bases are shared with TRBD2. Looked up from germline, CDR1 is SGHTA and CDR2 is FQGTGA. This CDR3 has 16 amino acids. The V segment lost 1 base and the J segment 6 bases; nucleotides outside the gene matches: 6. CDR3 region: CASSLMGLAALDTQYF. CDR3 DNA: TGTGCCAGCAGCTTAATGGGACTAGCGGCCCTGGATACGCAGTATTTT. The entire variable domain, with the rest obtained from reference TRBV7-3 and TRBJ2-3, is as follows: GAGVSQTPSNKVTEKGKYVELRCDPISGHTALYWYRQSLGQGPEFLIYFQGTGAADDSGLPNDRFFAVRPEGSVSTLKIQRTERGDSAVYLCASSLMGLAALDTQYFGPGTRLTVL.

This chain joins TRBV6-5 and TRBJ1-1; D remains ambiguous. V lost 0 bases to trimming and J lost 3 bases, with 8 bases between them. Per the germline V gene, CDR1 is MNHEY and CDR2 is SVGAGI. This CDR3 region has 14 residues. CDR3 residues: CASSYSIRDTEAFF. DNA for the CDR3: TGTGCCAGCAGTTACTCTATCCGGGACACTGAAGCTTTCTTT.

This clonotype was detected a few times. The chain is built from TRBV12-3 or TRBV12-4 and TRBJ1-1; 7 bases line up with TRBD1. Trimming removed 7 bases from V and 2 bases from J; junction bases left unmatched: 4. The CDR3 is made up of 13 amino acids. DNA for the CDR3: TGTGCCAGCACCGGGACAGAAAACACTGAAGCTTTCTTT. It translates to CASTGTENTEAFF.

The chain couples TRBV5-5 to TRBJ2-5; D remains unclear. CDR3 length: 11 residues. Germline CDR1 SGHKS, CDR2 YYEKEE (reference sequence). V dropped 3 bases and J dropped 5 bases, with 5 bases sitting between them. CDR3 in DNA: TGTGCCAGCAGCTGGTGGGAGACCCAGTACTTC. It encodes CASSWWETQYF.

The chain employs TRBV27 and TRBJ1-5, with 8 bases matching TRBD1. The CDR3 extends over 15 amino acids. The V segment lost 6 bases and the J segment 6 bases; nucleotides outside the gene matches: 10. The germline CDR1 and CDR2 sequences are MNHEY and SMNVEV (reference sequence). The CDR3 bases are TGTGCCAGCAGGCACACATACAGGGGGTTTCAGCCCCAGCATTTT. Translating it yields CASRHTYRGFQPQHF.

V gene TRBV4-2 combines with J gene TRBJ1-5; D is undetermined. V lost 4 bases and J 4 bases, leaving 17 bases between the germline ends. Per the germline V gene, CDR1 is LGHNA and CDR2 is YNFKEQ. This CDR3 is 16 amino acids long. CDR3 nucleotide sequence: TGTGCCAGCAGCCGCGAGTTGAAAAACCTAAATCAGCCCCAGCATTTT. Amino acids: CASSRELKNLNQPQHF.

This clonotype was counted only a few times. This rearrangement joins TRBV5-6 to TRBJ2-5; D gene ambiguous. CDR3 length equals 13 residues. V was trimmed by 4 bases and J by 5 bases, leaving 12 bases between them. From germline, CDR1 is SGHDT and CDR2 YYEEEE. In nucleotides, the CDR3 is TGTGCCAGCAGCCTTGTGGCTTCTGAGACCCAGTACTTC. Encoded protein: CASSLVASETQYF.

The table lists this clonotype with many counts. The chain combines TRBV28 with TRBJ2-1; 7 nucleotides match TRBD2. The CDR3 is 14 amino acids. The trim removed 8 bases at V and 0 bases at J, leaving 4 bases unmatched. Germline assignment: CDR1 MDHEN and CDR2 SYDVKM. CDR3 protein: CASVGGSSYNEQFF. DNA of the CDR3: TGTGCCAGCGTAGGCGGGAGCTCCTACAATGAGCAGTTCTTC.

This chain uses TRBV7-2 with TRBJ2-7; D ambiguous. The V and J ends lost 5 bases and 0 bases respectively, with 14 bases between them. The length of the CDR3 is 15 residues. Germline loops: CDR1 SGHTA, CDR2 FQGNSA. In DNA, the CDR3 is TGTGCCAGCAGCATACCGGACCTATTCTCCTACGAGCAGTACTTC. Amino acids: CASSIPDLFSYEQYF. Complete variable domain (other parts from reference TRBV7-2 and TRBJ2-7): GAGVSQSPSNKVTEKGKDVELRCDPISGHTALYWYRQSLGQGLEFLIYFQGNSAPDKSGLPSDRFSAERTGGSVSTLTIQRTQQEDSAVYLCASSIPDLFSYEQYFGPGTRLTVT.

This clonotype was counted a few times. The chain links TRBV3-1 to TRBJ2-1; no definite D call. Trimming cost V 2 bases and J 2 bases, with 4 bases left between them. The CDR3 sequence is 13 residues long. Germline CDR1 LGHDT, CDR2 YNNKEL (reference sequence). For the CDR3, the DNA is TGTGCCAGCAGCCAATCGCCCTACAATGAGCAGTTCTTC. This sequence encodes CASSQSPYNEQFF.

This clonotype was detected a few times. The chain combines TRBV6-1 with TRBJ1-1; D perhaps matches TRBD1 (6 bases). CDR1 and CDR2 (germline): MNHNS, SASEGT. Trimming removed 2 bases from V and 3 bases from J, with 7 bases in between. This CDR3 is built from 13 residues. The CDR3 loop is CASSENRDTEAFF. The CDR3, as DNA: TGTGCCAGCAGTGAAAACAGGGACACTGAAGCTTTCTTT.

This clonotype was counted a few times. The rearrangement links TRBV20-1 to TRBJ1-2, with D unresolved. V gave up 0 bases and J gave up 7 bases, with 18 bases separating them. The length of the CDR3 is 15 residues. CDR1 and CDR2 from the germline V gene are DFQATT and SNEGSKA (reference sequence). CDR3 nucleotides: TGCAGTGCTAGAGATTCGAGAGGGCGAGTCGGTGGCTACACCTTC. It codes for CSARDSRGRVGGYTF.

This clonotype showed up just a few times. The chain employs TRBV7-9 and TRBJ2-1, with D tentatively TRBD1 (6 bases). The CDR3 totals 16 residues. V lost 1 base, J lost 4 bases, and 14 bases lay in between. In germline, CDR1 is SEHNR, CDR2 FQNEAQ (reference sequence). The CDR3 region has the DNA TGTGCCAGCAGCTTAGTAACAGGGACCGGATACAATGAGCAGTTCTTC. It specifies CASSLVTGTGYNEQFF. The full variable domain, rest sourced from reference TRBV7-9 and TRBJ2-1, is DTGVSQNPRHKITKRGQNVTFRCDPISEHNRLYWYRQTLGQGPEFLTYFQNEAQLEKSRLLSDRFSAERPKGSFSTLEIQRTEQGDSAMYLCASSLVTGTGYNEQFFGPGTRLTVL.

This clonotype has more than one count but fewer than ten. CDR3 coding DNA: TGTGCCAGCAGCCAAGTCGGGGCTGGATGGGCTTTCTTT. Translation: CASSQVGAGWAFF. The chain carries TRBV14 and TRBJ1-1, with D possibly matching TRBD1 (5 bases). The CDR3 is 13 residues long. Germline values: CDR1 SGHDN, CDR2 FVKESK. The V end was cut by 1 base, the J end by 11 bases, with 14 bases between.

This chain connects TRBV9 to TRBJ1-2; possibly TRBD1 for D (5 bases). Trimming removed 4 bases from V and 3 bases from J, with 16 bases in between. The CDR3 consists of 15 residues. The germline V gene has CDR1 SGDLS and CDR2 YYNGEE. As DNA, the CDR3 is TGTGCCAGCAGCCCCAGGGCCGCGGCGGACTATGGCTACACCTTC. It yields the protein CASSPRAAADYGYTF. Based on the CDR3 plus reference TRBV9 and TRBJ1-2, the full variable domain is DSGVTQTPKHLITATGQRVTLRCSPRSGDLSVYWYQQSLDQGLQFLIQYYNGEERAKGNILERFSAQQFPDLHSELNLSSLELGDSALYFCASSPRAAADYGYTFGSGTRLTVV.

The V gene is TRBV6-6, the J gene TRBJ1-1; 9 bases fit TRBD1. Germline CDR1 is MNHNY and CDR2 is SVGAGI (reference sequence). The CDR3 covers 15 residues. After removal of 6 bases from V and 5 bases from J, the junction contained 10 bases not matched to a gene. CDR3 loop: CASREPQGARTEAFF. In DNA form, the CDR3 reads TGTGCCAGCAGGGAGCCACAGGGGGCGAGGACTGAAGCTTTCTTT.

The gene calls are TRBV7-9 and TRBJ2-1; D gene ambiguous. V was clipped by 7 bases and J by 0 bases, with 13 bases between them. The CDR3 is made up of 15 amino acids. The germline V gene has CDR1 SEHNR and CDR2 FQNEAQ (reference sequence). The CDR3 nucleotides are TGTGCCAGCAACCCACGGATAAGCTCCTACAATGAGCAGTTCTTC. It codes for CASNPRISSYNEQFF.

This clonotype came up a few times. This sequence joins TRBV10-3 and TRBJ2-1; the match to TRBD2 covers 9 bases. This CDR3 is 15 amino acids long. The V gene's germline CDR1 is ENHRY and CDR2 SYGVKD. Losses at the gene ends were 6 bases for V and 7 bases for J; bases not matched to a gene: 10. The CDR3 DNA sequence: TGTGCCATCAGGGATAGCGGGGGACGCCGGAATGAGCAGTTCTTC. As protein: CAIRDSGGRRNEQFF.

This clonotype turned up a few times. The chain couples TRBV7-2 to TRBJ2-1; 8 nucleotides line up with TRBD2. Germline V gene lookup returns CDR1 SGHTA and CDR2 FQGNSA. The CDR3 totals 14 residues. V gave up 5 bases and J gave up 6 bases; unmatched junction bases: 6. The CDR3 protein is CASSPGTRRNEQFF. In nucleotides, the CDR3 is TGTGCCAGCAGCCCCGGGACTAGACGCAATGAGCAGTTCTTC.

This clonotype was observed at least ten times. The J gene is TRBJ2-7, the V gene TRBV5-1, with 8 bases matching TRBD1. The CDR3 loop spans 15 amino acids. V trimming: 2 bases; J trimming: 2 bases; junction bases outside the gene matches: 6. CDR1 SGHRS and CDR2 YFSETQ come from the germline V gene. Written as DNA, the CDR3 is TGCGCCAGCAGCTTTCCGACAGGGGATGCCTACGAGCAGTACTTC. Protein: CASSFPTGDAYEQYF.

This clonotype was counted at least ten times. The CDR3: CASSAGTGPNSPLHF. CDR3 DNA sequence: TGTGCCAGCAGCGCCGGGACAGGACCTAATTCACCCCTCCACTTT. This sequence joins TRBV9 and TRBJ1-6, with 8 bases aligning to TRBD1. The germline gives CDR1 SGDLS, CDR2 YYNGEE. Trimming took 3 bases from V and 6 from J; bases not matched to a gene: 5. CDR3 length: 15 residues.

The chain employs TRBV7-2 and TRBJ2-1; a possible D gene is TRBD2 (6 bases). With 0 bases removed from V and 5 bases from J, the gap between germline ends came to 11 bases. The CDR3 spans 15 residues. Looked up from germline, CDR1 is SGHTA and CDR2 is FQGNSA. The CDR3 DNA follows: TGTGCCAGCAGCTTAGCGCCTGGGGGGAACAATGAGCAGTTCTTC. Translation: CASSLAPGGNNEQFF.

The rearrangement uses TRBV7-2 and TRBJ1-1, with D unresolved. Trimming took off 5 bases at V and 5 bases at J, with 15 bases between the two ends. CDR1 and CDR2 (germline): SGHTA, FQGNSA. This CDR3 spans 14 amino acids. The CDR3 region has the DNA TGTGCCAGCAGCCCCGATTGGACCAGGACTGAAGCTTTCTTT. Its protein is CASSPDWTRTEAFF.

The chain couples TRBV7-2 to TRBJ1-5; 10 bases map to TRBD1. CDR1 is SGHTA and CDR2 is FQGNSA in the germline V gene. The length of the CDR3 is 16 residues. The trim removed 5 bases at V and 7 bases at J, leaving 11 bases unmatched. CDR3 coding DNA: TGTGCCAGCAGCCTTACCGGGACAGGGGTTCAGCAGCCCCAGCATTTT. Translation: CASSLTGTGVQQPQHF.

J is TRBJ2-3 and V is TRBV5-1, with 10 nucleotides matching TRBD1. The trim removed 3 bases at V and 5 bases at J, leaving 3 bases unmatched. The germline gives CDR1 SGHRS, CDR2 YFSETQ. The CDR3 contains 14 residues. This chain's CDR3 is CASSSGQGGDTQYF. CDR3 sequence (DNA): TGCGCCAGCAGCTCAGGACAGGGGGGAGATACGCAGTATTTT.

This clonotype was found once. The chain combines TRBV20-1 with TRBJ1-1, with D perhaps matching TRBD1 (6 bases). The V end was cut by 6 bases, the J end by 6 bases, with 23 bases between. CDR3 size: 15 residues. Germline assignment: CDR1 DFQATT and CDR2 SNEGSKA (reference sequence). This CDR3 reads CSALPIGTGLPEAFF. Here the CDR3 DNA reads TGCAGTGCCCTCCCGATCGGCACAGGGTTGCCTGAAGCTTTCTTT.

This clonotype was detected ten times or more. The CDR3 nucleotides are TGCGCCAGCGAGAACCGGGACATTAACACCGGGGAGCTGTTTTTT. Protein sequence: CASENRDINTGELFF. This chain joins TRBV4-1 and TRBJ2-2, with D tentatively TRBD1 (6 bases). The V and J ends lost 8 bases and 2 bases respectively, with 15 bases between them. Germline assignment: CDR1 MGHRA and CDR2 YSYEKL. This CDR3 region has 15 residues.